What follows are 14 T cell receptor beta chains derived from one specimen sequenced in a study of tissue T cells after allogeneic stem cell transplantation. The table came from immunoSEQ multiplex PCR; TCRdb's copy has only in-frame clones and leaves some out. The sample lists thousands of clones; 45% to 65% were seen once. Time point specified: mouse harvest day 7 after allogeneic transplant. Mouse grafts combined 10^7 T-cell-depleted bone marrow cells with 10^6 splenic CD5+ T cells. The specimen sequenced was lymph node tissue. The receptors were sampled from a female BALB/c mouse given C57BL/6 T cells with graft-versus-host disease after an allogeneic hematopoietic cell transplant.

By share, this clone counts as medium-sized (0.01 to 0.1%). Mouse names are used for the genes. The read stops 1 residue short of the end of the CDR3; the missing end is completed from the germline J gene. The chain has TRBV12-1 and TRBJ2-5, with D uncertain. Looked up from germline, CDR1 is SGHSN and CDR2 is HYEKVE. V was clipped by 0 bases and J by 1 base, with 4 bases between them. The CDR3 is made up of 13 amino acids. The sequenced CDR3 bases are TGTGCCAGCTCTCTCGCCTACCAAGACACCCAGTAC. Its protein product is CASSLAYQDTQY. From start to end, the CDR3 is CASSLAYQDTQYF.

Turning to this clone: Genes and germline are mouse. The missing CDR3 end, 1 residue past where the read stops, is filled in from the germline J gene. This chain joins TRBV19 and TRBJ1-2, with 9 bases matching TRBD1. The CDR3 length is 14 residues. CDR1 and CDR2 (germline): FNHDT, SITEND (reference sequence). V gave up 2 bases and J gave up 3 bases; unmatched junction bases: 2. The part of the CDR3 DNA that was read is TGTGCCAGCAGTATGGGACAGGGAGACTCCGACTACACC. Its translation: CASSMGQGDSDYT. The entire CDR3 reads CASSMGQGDSDYTF.

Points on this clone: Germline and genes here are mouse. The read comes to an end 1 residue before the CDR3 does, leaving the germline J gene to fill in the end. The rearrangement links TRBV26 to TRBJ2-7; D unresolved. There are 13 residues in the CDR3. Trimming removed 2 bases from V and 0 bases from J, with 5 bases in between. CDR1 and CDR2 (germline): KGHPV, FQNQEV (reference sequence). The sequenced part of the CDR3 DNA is TGTGCCAGCAGTCTGCAGAGCTCCTATGAACAGTAC. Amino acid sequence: CASSLQSSYEQY. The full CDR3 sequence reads CASSLQSSYEQYF.

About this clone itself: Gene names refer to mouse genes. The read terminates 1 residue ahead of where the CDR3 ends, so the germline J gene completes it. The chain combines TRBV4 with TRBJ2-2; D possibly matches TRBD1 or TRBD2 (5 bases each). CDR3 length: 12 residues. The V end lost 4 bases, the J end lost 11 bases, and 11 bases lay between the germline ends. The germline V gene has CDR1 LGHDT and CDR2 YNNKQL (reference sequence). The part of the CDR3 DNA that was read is TGTGCCAGCAGCTCCGGGACGTATCAGCTCTAC. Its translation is CASSSGTYQLY. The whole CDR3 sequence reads CASSSGTYQLYF.

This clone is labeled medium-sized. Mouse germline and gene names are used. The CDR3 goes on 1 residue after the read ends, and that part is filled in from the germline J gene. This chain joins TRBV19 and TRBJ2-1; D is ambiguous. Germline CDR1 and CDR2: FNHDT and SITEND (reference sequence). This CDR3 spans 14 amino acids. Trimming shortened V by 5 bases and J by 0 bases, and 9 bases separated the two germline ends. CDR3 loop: CASREGYNYAEQFF. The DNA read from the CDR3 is TGTGCCAGCAGAGAGGGATATAACTATGCTGAGCAGTTC.

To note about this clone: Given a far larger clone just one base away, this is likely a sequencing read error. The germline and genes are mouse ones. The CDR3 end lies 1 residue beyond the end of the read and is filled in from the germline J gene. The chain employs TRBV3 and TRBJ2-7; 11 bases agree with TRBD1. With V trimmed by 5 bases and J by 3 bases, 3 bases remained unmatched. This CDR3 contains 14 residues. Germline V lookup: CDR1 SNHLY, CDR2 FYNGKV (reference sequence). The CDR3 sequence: CASSHGTGGYEQYF. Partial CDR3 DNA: TGTGCCAGCAGCCATGGGACAGGGGGCTATGAACAGTAC.

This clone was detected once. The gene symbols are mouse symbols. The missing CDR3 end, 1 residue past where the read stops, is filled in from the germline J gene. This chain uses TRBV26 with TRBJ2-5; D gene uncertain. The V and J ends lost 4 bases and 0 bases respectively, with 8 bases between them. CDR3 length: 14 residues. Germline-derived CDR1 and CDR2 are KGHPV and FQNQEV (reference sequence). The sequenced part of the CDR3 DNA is TGTGCCAGCAGTCCGACAATTAACCAAGACACCCAGTAC. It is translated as CASSPTINQDTQY. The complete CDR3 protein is CASSPTINQDTQYF.

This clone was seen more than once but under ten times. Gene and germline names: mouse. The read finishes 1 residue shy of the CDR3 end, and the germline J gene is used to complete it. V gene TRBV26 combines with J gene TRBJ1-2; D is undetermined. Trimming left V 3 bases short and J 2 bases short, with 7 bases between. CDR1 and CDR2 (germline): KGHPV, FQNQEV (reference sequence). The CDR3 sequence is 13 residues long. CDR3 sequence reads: CASSLPMNSDYTF. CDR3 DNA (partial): TGTGCCAGCAGTCTACCCATGAACTCCGACTACACC.

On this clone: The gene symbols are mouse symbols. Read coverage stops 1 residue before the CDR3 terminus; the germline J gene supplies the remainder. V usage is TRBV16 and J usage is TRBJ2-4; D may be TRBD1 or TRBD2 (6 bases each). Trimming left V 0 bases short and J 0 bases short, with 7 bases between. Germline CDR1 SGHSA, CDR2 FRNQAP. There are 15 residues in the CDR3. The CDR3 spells CASSLEGASQNTLYF. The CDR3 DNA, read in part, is TGTGCAAGCAGCTTAGAGGGGGCTAGTCAAAACACCTTGTAC.

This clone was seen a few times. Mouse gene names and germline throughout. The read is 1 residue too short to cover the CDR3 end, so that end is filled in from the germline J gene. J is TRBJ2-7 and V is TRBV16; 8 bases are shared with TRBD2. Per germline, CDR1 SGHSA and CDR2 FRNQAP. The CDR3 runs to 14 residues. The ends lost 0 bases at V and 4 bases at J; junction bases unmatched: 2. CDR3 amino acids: CASSLEGLDYEQYF. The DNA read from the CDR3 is TGTGCAAGCAGCTTAGAGGGACTGGATTATGAACAGTAC.

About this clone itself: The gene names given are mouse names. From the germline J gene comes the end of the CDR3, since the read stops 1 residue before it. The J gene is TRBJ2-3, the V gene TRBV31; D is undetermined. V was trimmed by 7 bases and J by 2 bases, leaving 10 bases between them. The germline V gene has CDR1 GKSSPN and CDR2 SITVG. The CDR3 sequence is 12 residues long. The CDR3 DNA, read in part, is TGTGCCTTCCTCCGGGTTGCAGAAACGCTGTAT. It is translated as CAFLRVAETLY. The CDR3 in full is CAFLRVAETLYF.

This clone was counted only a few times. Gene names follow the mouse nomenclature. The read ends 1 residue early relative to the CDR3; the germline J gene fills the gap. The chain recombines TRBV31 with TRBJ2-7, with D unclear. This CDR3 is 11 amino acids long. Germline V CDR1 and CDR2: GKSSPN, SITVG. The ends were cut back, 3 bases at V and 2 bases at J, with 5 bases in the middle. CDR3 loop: CAWRTAYEQYF. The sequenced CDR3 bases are TGTGCCTGGAGAACAGCCTATGAACAGTAC.

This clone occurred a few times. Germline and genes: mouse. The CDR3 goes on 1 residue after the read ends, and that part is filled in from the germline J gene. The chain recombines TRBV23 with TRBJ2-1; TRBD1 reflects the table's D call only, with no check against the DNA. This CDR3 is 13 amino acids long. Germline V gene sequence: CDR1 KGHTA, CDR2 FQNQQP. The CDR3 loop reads CSSVDSNYAEQFF. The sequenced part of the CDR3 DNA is TGCTCCAGCGTAGACAGTAACTATGCTGAGCAGTTC.

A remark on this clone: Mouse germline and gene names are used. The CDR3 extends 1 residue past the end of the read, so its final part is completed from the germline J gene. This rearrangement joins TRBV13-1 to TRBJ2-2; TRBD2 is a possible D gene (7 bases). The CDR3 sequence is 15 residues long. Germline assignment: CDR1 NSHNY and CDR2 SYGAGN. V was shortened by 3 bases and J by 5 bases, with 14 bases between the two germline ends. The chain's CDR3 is CASSAPRGGTGQLYF. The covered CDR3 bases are TGTGCCAGCAGTGCTCCAAGGGGGGGGACCGGGCAGCTCTAC.